A single sample is the source of the 6 T cell receptor beta chains below, sequenced in a study of memory CD4+ T cells and cytomegalovirus serostatus. The sort gate was single viable CD3+CD4+CD8-CD45RO+ cells for memory CD4+ T cells. The table came from immunoSEQ multiplex PCR; TCRdb's copy has only in-frame clones and leaves some out. In the table there are 58,000 or so clones, over 70% of which are singletons. The sequenced sample consisted of memory CD4+ T cells from blood. The receptor set was obtained from an adult in good health and CMV-seropositive.

V and J are TRBV7-3 and TRBJ2-1; D gene ambiguous. Germline V gene lookup returns CDR1 SGHTA and CDR2 FQGTGA. Trimming removed 2 bases from V and 10 bases from J, with 12 bases in between. The CDR3 extends over 13 amino acids. CDR3 DNA: TGTGCCAGCAGCTTAGCTTTAGCCGGGGAGCAGTTCTTC. It encodes CASSLALAGEQFF.

The chain links TRBV18 to TRBJ2-1, with 8 bases lining up with TRBD1. This CDR3 spans 16 amino acids. V dropped 3 bases and J dropped 9; count of bases not matched to a gene: 13. Germline CDR1 KGHSH, CDR2 LQKENI. CDR3 protein: CASSPNSGQEGSEQFF. CDR3 DNA: TGTGCCAGCTCACCTAACTCGGGACAGGAAGGGAGTGAGCAGTTCTTC.

J is TRBJ2-1 and V is TRBV5-6, with a possible D match to TRBD2 (5 bases). CDR3 length: 14 amino acids. V lost 3 bases and J lost 2, with 9 bases in between. The V gene's germline CDR1 is SGHDT and CDR2 YYEEEE. The DNA for the CDR3 is TGTGCCAGCAGCTCCCCCGGGACCTACAATGAGCAGTTCTTC. Translated, it gives CASSSPGTYNEQFF. The variable domain in full, with the rest retrieved from reference TRBV5-6 and TRBJ2-1, is DAGVTQSPTHLIKTRGQQVTLRCSPKSGHDTVSWYQQALGQGPQFIFQYYEEEERQRGNFPDRFSGHQFPNYSSELNVNALLLGDSALYLCASSSPGTYNEQFFGPGTRLTVL.

The chain recombines TRBV28 with TRBJ2-7; 8 positions agree with TRBD2. This CDR3 has 16 residues. V lost 7 bases to trimming and J lost 7 bases; unmatched junction nucleotides: 18. CDR1 is MDHEN, CDR2 SYDVKM, per germline. The CDR3 region is CASKRTPAGVHGEQYF. For the CDR3, the DNA is TGTGCCAGCAAACGGACCCCAGCGGGAGTACACGGGGAGCAGTACTTC.

This clone was detected only once. This chain's CDR3 is CASSSLSRGTGELFF. CDR3 DNA: TGCGCCAGCAGCTCCCTCAGCCGGGGCACCGGGGAGCTGTTTTTT. The V call is TRBV5-1, the J call TRBJ2-2; D possibly corresponds to TRBD2 (5 bases). CDR1 is SGHRS, CDR2 YFSETQ, per germline. V was cut by 3 bases and J by 4 bases, with 13 bases left in between. This CDR3 is built from 15 residues.

The chain couples TRBV19 to TRBJ1-2; D is perhaps TRBD1 (5 bases). CDR1 and CDR2 from the germline V gene are LNHDA and SQIVND (reference sequence). The CDR3 runs 14 residues. Trimming took 2 bases from V and 5 from J, leaving 12 bases between them. The chain's CDR3 is CASSIPGSTYGYTF. The CDR3 DNA reads as TGTGCCAGTAGTATACCAGGGTCGACATATGGCTACACCTTC.